This T cell receptor beta chain was identified in a study of blood T cell repertoires in COVID-19. Across the study: The United States, Italy and Spain provided the acute and convalescent COVID-19 samples. In each case, the material was cDNA or gDNA derived from T cells, B-cell-depleted T cells, or PBMCs.

Original methodology: Amplification with reference gene primers provided the estimates of nucleated cell counts. TCRdb keeps only in-frame clones here, not all; method: immunoSEQ multiplex PCR. The V and J calls and clone size are taken from that table; D and trimming were inferred from the DNA. The sample has nearly 300,000 clones, about 81% seen once; the top ten hold over 1.1%. Germline CDR1 reads LNHDA; CDR2 reads SQIVND (reference sequence). V lost 7 bases and J lost 0; bases outside the gene matches: 11. The CDR3 covers 16 residues. The Seattle patients joined while their infection was active and were tracked longitudinally afterward.

This receptor was identified in a human donor with COVID-19, enrolled during active disease. The donor label of this sample is uncertain. Sequenced input: peripheral blood. The J gene is TRBJ1-1, the V gene TRBV19; TRBD1 aligns across 7 bases. The CDR3 DNA reads as TGTGCCAGTACCCATCAGGAGGGGGCGATGAACACTGAAGCTTTCTTT. Protein sequence: CASTHQEGAMNTEAFF.